This T cell receptor beta chain was sequenced for a study of identical twins (dated by TCRdb to between 2015 and 2016). Turning to the overall study: The study deep-sequenced TCR alpha and beta repertoires from monozygotic twins, unrelated adults of various ages and cord blood to test whether fetal clonotypes persist. Replicate twin experiments were performed at different times using different library preparation protocols to rule out contamination.

Receptor libraries were prepared by 5' RACE. The reads were generated on an Illumina HiSeq 2000. Template switching introduced a universal primer binding site; the final cDNA contained a unique molecular identifier, enabling accurate counting of TCR cDNA molecules. First-strand cDNA for TCR alpha and beta chains was synthesized from specific primers in the conserved constant-segment region. To control for contamination, every cDNA library was double barcoded, receiving both a SMART-Mk sample barcode and Illumina barcodes. TruSeq adapter sequences and Illumina sample barcodes were added in two successive PCR steps. Sequencing of the TCR alpha and beta cDNA libraries was done on the Illumina HiSeq platform using custom primers. From the authors' description of their analysis: MiGEC processed the raw reads to extract unique molecular identifiers, while MiXCR was used to determine the CDR3 positions. Recombination models were inferred per individual with the repgenHMM and IGoR tools using an EM algorithm. Shared clonotypes were analyzed with the tcR package in R, and sharing was normalized by the product of cloneset sizes. To study raw recombination without the effects of thymic and clonal selection, out-of-frame nonproductive sequences were analyzed. TCRdb reprocessed the public reads (quality trimming at Q25 with fastp, clone calling with MiXCR) and kept in-frame beta chains. Each CDR3 protein gets just one entry, which takes the most common genes and DNA from the rows behind it. TCRdb's processing, not the authors' own work, is the source of the V and J calls. The sample table holds roughly 1.6 million distinct CDR3 sequences, of which around 29% were seen once. Under 0.35% of the sample goes to the ten largest clones.

For this clonotype: No cognate antigen has been identified for it. No much larger clone is present one base from it, and per-base qualities are unavailable.

The research as a whole found: In beta out-of-frame sequences, excess twin sharing was weaker, because having fewer shared sequences lowered the signal-to-noise ratio. Compared with coincidental sharing between unrelated individuals, out-of-frame TCR alpha sequences shared between twins had an excess of sequences with low generation probability. Zero-insertion analyses could be partly confounded by invariant T cells such as MAIT and iNKT, though diverse VJ usage argued against such confounding for most clonotypes. Because the same donors could not be followed over many years, the conclusions relied on cross-sectional statistical analysis. Out-of-frame TCR alpha sharing in monozygotic twins was systematically underestimated by recombination models, whereas sharing between unrelated individuals was in agreement with the recombination models. Abundant cord blood beta clonotypes carried fewer insertions; young adult naive repertoires showed a weaker similar trend, while memory repertoires showed none.

In the germline V gene, CDR1 corresponds to SGHRS and CDR2 to YFSETQ. There are 15 amino acids in the CDR3, from cysteine to phenylalanine inclusive. The only DNA kept is the CDR3, 45 bases in frame from the first base. Trimming at the junction amounts to 1 base on V and 0 bases on J, and the germline ends lie 11 bases apart. Every donor in the study was a healthy Caucasian. The sequenced sample consisted of cord blood. The clonotype was recovered from a newborn girl in good health. The sequence is built from TRBV5-1 and TRBJ2-7; the D gene is perhaps TRBD2, on 6 matching bases. The CDR3 corresponds to CASSLFGSRSYEQYF. The DNA sequence is TGCGCCAGCAGCTTGTTCGGGAGCCGCTCCTACGAGCAGTACTTC.